This T cell receptor beta chain was captured by sequencing in a study of shared clonotypes between healthy human individuals. Study conclusions and caveats: Non-shared clonotypes had lower generation probabilities than those shared by all four donors.

Notes on this clone: Its antigen is unknown.

Method: immunoSEQ multiplex PCR; TCRdb's copy keeps in-frame clones and lacks some. The sample lists 1,500,000 or so clones, roughly 96% occurring once. Germline V gene sequence: CDR1 SGHDT, CDR2 YYEEEE. This CDR3 contains 15 residues. Trimming removed 0 bases at V and 6 bases at J, with 12 bases between. The rearrangement joins TRBV5-6 to TRBJ1-4, with a weak D call TRBD1 (6 bases). The sequenced material came from naive CD4+ T cells sorted from blood. Subset: CD45RA+ positively selected. The TCR originated in a man aged 25-40 years in good health. The CDR3 DNA follows: TGTGCCAGCAGCTTGGGGACAGCGGTGTATGAAAAACTGTTTTTT. Translation gives CASSLGTAVYEKLFF.